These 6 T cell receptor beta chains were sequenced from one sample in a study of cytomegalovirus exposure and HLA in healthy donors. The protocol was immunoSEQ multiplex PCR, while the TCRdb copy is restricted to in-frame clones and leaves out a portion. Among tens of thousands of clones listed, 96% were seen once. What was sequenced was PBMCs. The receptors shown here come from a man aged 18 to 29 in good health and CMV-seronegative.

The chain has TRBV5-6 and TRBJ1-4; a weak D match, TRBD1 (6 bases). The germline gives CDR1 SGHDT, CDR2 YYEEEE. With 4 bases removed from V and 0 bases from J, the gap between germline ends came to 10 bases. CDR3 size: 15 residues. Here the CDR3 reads CASSTQGSTNEKLFF. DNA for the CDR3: TGTGCCAGCAGCACACAGGGCTCAACTAATGAAAAACTGTTTTTT.

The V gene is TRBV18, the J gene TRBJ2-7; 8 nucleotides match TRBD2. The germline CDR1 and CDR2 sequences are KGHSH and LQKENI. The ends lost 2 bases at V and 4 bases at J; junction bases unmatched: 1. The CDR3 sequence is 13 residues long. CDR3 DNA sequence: TGTGCCAGCTCACCAAGCGGGAGTTACGAGCAGTACTTC. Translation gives CASSPSGSYEQYF.

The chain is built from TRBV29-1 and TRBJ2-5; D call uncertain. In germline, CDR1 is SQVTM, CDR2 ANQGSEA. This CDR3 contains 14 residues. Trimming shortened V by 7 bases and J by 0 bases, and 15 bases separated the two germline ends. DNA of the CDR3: TGCAGCGCTAACAGTCCTGCGTACCAAGAGACCCAGTACTTC. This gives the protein CSANSPAYQETQYF.

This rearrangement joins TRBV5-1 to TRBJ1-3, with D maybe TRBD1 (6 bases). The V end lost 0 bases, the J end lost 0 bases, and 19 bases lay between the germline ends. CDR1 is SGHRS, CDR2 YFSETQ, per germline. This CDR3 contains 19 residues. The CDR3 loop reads CASSLGVGDTRLSGNTIYF. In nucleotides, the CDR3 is TGCGCCAGCAGCTTGGGGGTTGGGGACACCCGCCTCTCTGGAAACACCATATATTTT.

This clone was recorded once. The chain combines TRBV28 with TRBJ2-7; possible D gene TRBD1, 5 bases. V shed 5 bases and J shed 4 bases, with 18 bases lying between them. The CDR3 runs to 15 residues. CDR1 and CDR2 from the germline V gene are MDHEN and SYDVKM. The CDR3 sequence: CASSVLGPTDYEQYF. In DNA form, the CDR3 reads TGTGCCAGCAGTGTCCTAGGACCGACAGATTACGAGCAGTACTTC.

The CDR3 DNA sequence: TGTGCCAGCAGCCCGTACCCCGGGGGGCTAGCGGGGGCCGAGCAGTACTTC. Its translation: CASSPYPGGLAGAEQYF. The gene calls are TRBV28 and TRBJ2-7, with TRBD2 identical over 10 bases. The CDR3 has 17 residues. V trimming: 6 bases; J trimming: 6 bases; junction bases outside the gene matches: 17. The germline CDR1 and CDR2 sequences are MDHEN and SYDVKM.